These 9 T cell receptor beta chains were all obtained from the same sample, sequenced in a study of T cells in Graves' hyperthyroidism and ophthalmopathy. Using RNA transcripts as the source, TCR beta CDR3 regions were amplified. A first-round RT-PCR of the TCR CDR3 used the HTBI primer set. MiXCR was run by TCRdb on the multiplex PCR reads, yielding one entry per CDR3 protein. This table holds around 350,000 distinct CDR3 sequences, around 13% found once. Sequencing input: blood. All receptors derive from a woman aged 25 to 39 with Graves' ophthalmopathy.

This clonotype showed up many times. The V and J genes are TRBV20-1 and TRBJ2-1; TRBD1 matches at 8 bases. J was trimmed by 0 bases and V by 5 bases; bases with no gene match: 3. The V gene's germline CDR1 is DFQATT and CDR2 SNEGSKA (reference sequence). CDR3 size: 14 residues. In DNA, the CDR3 is TGCAGTGCTCGACAGGGGAGCTCCTACAATGAGCAGTTCTTC. Its translation is CSARQGSSYNEQFF.

This clonotype was observed at least ten times. The chain joins TRBV11-3 to TRBJ2-3, with TRBD2 matching over 7 bases. V lost 6 bases and J lost 1; bases outside the gene matches: 4. CDR3 length: 14 residues. Germline values: CDR1 SGHNT, CDR2 YENEEA. CDR3 protein: CASSSLAGTDTQYF. In DNA form, the CDR3 reads TGTGCCAGCAGTTCCCTAGCGGGCACAGATACGCAGTATTTT.

This clonotype was observed many times. The chain is built from TRBV3-1 and TRBJ2-2; D remains unclear. Germline lookup yields CDR1 LGHDT and CDR2 YNNKEL (reference sequence). The CDR3 contains 14 residues. The V end was cut by 2 bases, the J end by 0 bases, with 4 bases between. The CDR3 region is CASSQFPNTGELFF. DNA of the CDR3: TGTGCCAGCAGCCAATTTCCGAACACCGGGGAGCTGTTTTTT.

This clonotype appeared many times. The chain combines TRBV27 with TRBJ2-7; 7 nucleotides match TRBD1. CDR3 size: 12 residues. Germline V gene data show CDR1 as MNHEY and CDR2 as SMNVEV (reference sequence). Germline trimming cut 6 bases from V and 5 bases from J; bases unmatched to any gene: 4. For the CDR3, the DNA is TGTGCCAGCAGAGACAGGGTCGACGAGCAGTACTTC. Translation: CASRDRVDEQYF.

This clonotype was counted at least ten times. The chain links TRBV2 to TRBJ2-7; TRBD1 aligns across 7 bases. Germline loops: CDR1 SNHLY, CDR2 FYNNEI. This CDR3 is 15 amino acids long. The V gene end was trimmed by 3 bases and the J gene end by 0 bases; junction bases not matched to a gene: 5. The CDR3 protein is CASSEETGFSYEQYF. In DNA, the CDR3 is TGTGCCAGCAGTGAGGAGACAGGGTTCTCCTACGAGCAGTACTTC. The variable domain in full, with the rest retrieved from reference TRBV2 and TRBJ2-7, is EPEVTQTPSHQVTQMGQEVILRCVPISNHLYFYWYRQILGQKVEFLVSFYNNEISEKSEIFDDQFSVERPDGSNFTLKIRSTKLEDSAMYFCASSEETGFSYEQYFGPGTRLTVT.

The chain carries TRBV4-2 and TRBJ1-6; TRBD1 agrees at 9 bases. The CDR3 extends over 16 amino acids. The J segment lost 7 bases and the V segment lost 1 base, leaving 5 bases of the junction unmatched. Germline V gene lookup returns CDR1 LGHNA and CDR2 YNFKEQ. This CDR3 reads CASSQGTGVENSPLHF. As DNA, the CDR3 is TGTGCCAGCAGCCAAGGGACAGGGGTAGAGAATTCACCCCTCCACTTT.

The rearrangement uses TRBV7-2 and TRBJ2-3; 12 bases match TRBD2. Looked up from germline, CDR1 is SGHTA and CDR2 is FQGNSA. This CDR3 comprises 16 residues. The V segment lost 6 bases and the J segment 5 bases; nucleotides outside the gene matches: 9. CDR3 sequence: CASSITSGGPVDTQYF. CDR3 nucleotides: TGTGCCAGCAGTATTACTAGCGGGGGGCCGGTAGATACGCAGTATTTT.

The table lists this clonotype with many counts. CDR3 loop: CASHRLAGGQGNEQFF. CDR3 in DNA: TGTGCCAGCCATAGACTAGCGGGGGGGCAAGGCAATGAGCAGTTCTTC. V is TRBV7-2 and J is TRBJ2-1; 14 bases align to TRBD2. The CDR3 runs 16 residues. Germline loops: CDR1 SGHTA, CDR2 FQGNSA. J was trimmed by 6 bases and V by 8 bases; bases with no gene match: 9.

This clonotype was seen at least ten times. The rearrangement joins TRBV7-2 to TRBJ2-3; TRBD1 might be the D (5 bases). Trimming shortened V by 0 bases and J by 5 bases, and 15 bases separated the two germline ends. The CDR3 sequence is 16 residues long. Germline V lookup: CDR1 SGHTA, CDR2 FQGNSA. The CDR3 DNA reads TGTGCCAGCAGCTTAGCAATAGGTAGGGGTGGAGATACGCAGTATTTT. The encoded protein is CASSLAIGRGGDTQYF.